A selection of T cell receptor beta chains follows, all from one sample in a study of PD-1 blockade in classical Hodgkin lymphoma. The table came from immunoSEQ multiplex PCR; TCRdb's copy has only in-frame clones and leaves some out. The sample contains tens of thousands of clones, about 85% of which appear only once. Sequences were derived from CD4+ T cells from blood, sampled before the fourth cycle of nivolumab. The receptors shown here come from a human donor with classical Hodgkin lymphoma. CDR3s include the opening cysteine and the closing phenylalanine or tryptophan. A D gene is named only where the DNA matches it firmly.

V gene: TRBV11-2
D gene: -
J gene: TRBJ2-3
CDR3 DNA: TGTGCCAGCAGCTCAGACCTAGCGACTGGTACGCAGTATTTT
CDR3 protein: CASSSDLATGTQYF

V gene: TRBV30
D gene: -
J gene: TRBJ1-4
CDR3 DNA: TGTGCCTGGAGTGTACGTGGGGTTTTGGGTGAAAAACTGTTTTTT
CDR3 protein: CAWSVRGVLGEKLFF

V gene: TRBV2
D gene: -
J gene: TRBJ1-5
CDR3 DNA: TGTGCCAGCAGCCGGGACAAACATCAGCCCCAGCATTTT
CDR3 protein: CASSRDKHQPQHF

V gene: TRBV5-1
D gene: -
J gene: TRBJ2-7
CDR3 DNA: TGCGCCAGCAGCTTGGCGGCGGGGTTCGACGAGCAGTACTTC
CDR3 protein: CASSLAAGFDEQYF

V gene: TRBV6-1
D gene: -
J gene: TRBJ1-5
CDR3 DNA: TGTGCCAGCAGTGAGGGTAGGAATCAGCCCCAGCATTTT
CDR3 protein: CASSEGRNQPQHF

V gene: TRBV19
D gene: -
J gene: TRBJ1-1
CDR3 DNA: TGTGCCAGTAGTATAGGGCAACTCAACACTGAAGCTTTCTTT
CDR3 protein: CASSIGQLNTEAFF

V gene: TRBV20-1
D gene: -
J gene: TRBJ2-3
CDR3 DNA: TGCAGTGCTACAACAGATACGCAGTATTTT
CDR3 protein: CSATTDTQYF

V gene: TRBV10-2
D gene: TRBD1
J gene: TRBJ1-2
CDR3 DNA: TGCGCCAGCAGTGAGTCGAGAGTGGGGACAGGGAGCGGCTACACCTTC
CDR3 protein: CASSESRVGTGSGYTF

V gene: TRBV7-9
D gene: TRBD1
J gene: TRBJ2-1
CDR3 DNA: TGTGCCAGCAGCTCCTACCCCAGGGACAGGGGGCGAGATATGGATGAGCAGTTCTTC
CDR3 protein: CASSSYPRDRGRDMDEQFF

V gene: TRBV28
D gene: -
J gene: TRBJ2-2
CDR3 DNA: TGTGCCAGCAGTTTACTCACTGCCGGGGAGCTGTTTTTT
CDR3 protein: CASSLLTAGELFF

V gene: TRBV10-2
D gene: -
J gene: TRBJ2-7
CDR3 DNA: TGCGCCAGCAGTCAGACAGAGGGGCAGTACTTC
CDR3 protein: CASSQTEGQYF

V gene: TRBV9
D gene: TRBD2
J gene: TRBJ2-1
CDR3 DNA: TGTGCCAGCAGCGATAGCGGGGCCTCCTACAATGAGCAGTTCTTC
CDR3 protein: CASSDSGASYNEQFF

V gene: TRBV5-5
D gene: -
J gene: TRBJ2-5
CDR3 DNA: TGTGCCAGCAGCCAGCTAGCGACTTCGGAGACCCAGTACTTC
CDR3 protein: CASSQLATSETQYF

V gene: TRBV11-2
D gene: -
J gene: TRBJ2-3
CDR3 DNA: TGTGCCAGCAGCTCGAGGACAGATACGCAGTATTTT
CDR3 protein: CASSSRTDTQYF

V gene: TRBV14
D gene: -
J gene: TRBJ2-2
CDR3 DNA: TGTGCCAGCAGCCAAGTGTTAATAGGGGCTGGGGAGCTGTTTTTT
CDR3 protein: CASSQVLIGAGELFF

V gene: TRBV7-7
D gene: TRBD2
J gene: TRBJ2-5
CDR3 DNA: TGTGCTAGCAGCTTAGGTTTGGACGGGGGGGCCCGGGTGGAGACCCAGTACTTC
CDR3 protein: CASSLGLDGGARVETQYF

V gene: TRBV27
D gene: TRBD1
J gene: TRBJ1-1
CDR3 DNA: TGTGCCAGCAGTTCCTCGACAGGGGGAGCTTTCTTT
CDR3 protein: CASSSSTGGAFF